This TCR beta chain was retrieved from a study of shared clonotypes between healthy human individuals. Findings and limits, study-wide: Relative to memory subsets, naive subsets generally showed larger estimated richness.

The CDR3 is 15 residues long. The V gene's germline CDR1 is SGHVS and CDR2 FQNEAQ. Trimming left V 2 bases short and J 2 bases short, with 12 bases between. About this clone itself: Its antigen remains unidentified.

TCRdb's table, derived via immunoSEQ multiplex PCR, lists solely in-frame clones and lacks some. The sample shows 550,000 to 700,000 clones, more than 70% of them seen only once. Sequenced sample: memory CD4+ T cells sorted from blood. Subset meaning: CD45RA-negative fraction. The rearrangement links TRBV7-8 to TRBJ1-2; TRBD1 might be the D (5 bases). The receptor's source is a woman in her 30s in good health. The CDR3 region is CASSLTMTDNYGYTF. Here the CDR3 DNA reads TGTGCCAGCAGCTTAACCATGACAGACAACTATGGCTACACCTTC.